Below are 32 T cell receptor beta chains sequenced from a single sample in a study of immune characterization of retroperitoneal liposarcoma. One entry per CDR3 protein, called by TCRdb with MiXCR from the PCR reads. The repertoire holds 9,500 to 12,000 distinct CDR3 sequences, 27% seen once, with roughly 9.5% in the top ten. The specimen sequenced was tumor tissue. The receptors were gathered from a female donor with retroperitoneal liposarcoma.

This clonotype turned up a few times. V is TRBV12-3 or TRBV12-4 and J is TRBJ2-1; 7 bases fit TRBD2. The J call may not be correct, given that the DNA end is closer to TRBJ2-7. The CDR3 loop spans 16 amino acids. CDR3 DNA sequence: TGTGCCAGCAGTTTTATCCTAGCGGCTTCCTACAATGAGCAGTACTTC. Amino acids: CASSFILAASYNEQYF.

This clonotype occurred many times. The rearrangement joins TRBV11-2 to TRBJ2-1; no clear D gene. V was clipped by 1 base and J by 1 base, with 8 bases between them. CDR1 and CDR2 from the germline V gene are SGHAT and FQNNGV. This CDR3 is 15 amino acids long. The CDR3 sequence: CASSLGQVSYNEQFF. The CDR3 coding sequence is TGTGCCAGCAGCTTAGGGCAGGTTTCCTACAATGAGCAGTTCTTC.

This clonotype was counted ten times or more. The CDR3 DNA reads as TGTGCCACCAGTGGACTAGCGGGAGGTTACAATGAGCAGTTCTTC. Translated: CATSGLAGGYNEQFF. V gene TRBV24-1 combines with J gene TRBJ2-1, with 13 bases identical to TRBD2. This CDR3 has 15 residues. Germline CDR1 reads KGHDR; CDR2 reads SFDVKD. V trimming: 5 bases; J trimming: 4 bases; junction bases outside the gene matches: 1.

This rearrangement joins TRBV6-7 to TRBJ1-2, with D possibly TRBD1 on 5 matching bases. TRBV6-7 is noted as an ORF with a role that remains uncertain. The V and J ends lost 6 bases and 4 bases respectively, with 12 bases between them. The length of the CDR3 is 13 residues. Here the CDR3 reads CASSVGTGYGYTF. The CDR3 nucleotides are TGTGCCAGCAGCGTCGGGACTGGCTATGGCTACACCTTC.

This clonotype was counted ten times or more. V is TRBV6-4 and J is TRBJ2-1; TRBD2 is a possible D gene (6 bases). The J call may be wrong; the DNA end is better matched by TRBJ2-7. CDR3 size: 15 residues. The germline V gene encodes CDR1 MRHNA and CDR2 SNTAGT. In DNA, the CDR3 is TGTGCCAGCAGTGACGGGGACTCTGAAGCGGCTGAGCAGTACTTC. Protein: CASSDGDSEAAEQYF.

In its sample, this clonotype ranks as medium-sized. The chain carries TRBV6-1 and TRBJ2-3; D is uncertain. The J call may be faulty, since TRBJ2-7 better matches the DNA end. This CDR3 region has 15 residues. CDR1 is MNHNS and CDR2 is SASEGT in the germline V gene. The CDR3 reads CASSQATYRLNEQYF. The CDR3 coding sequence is TGTGCCAGCAGTCAGGCTACATACCGGCTTAATGAGCAGTACTTC.

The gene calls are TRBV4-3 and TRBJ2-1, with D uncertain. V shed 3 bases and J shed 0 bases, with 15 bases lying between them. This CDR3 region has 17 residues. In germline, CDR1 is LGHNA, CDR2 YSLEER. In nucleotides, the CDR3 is TGCGCCAGCAGCCACCCCCCGCAGGATCTCTCCTACAATGAGCAGTTCTTC. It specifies CASSHPPQDLSYNEQFF.

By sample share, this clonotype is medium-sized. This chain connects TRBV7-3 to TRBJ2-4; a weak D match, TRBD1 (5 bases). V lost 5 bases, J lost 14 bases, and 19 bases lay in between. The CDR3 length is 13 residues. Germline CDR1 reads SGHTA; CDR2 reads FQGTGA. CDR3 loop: CASSLRTDTREYF. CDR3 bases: TGTGCCAGCAGCCTACGGACGGATACCAGGGAGTACTTC.

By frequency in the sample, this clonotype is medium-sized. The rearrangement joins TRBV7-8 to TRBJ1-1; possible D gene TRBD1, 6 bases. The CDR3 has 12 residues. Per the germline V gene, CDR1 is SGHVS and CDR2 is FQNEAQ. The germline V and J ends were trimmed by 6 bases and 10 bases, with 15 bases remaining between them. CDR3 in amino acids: CASSFPGGAAFF. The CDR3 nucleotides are TGTGCCAGCAGTTTCCCCGGGGGGGCAGCTTTCTTT.

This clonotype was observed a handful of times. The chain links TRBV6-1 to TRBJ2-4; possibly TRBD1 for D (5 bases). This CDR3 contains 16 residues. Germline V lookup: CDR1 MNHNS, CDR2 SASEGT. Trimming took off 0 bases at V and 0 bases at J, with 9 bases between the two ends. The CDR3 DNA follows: TGTGCCAGCAGTGAAGCAGGGGCCGTAGCCAAAAACATTCAGTACTTC. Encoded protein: CASSEAGAVAKNIQYF.

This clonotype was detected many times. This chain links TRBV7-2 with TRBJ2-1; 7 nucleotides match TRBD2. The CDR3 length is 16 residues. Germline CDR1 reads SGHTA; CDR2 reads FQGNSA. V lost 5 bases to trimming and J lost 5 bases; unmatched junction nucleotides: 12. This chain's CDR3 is CASSTRAGAVHNEQFF. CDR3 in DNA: TGTGCCAGCAGCACGAGGGCGGGAGCGGTACACAATGAGCAGTTCTTC. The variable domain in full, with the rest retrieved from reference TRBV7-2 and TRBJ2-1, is GAGVSQSPSNKVTEKGKDVELRCDPISGHTALYWYRQSLGQGLEFLIYFQGNSAPDKSGLPSDRFSAERTGGSVSTLTIQRTQQEDSAVYLCASSTRAGAVHNEQFFGPGTRLTVL.

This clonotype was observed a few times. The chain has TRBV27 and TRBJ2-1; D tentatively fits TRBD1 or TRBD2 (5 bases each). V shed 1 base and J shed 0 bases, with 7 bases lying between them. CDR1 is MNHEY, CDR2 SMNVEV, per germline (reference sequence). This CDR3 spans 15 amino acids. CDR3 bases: TGTGCCAGCAGTTTATATGGGGGCTCCTACAATGAGCAGTTCTTC. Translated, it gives CASSLYGGSYNEQFF.

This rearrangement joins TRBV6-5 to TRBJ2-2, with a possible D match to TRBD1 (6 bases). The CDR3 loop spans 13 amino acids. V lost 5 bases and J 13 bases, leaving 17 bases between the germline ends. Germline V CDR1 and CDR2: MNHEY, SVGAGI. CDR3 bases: TGTGCCAGCAGTGCAGACGGGCAGGGGAGGCTGTTTTTT. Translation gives CASSADGQGRLFF.

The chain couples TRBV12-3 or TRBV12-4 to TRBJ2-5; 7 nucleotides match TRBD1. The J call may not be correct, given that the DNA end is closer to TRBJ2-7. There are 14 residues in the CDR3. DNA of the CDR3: TGTGCCAACAGATTCTACAGGGGCTATGACGAGCAGTACTTC. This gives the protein CANRFYRGYDEQYF.

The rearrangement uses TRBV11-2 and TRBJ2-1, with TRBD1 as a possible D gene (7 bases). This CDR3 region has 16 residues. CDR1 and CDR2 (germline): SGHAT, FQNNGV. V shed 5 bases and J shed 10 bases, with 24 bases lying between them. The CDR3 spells CASSTSRGTAKGEQFF. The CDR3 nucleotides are TGTGCCAGCAGCACAAGCCGGGGGACAGCTAAAGGGGAGCAGTTCTTC.

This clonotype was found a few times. The CDR3 bases are TGTGCCAGCAGCTTAGAGTCCGGGACTAGCGGGGTTTTGGGTGAGCAGTACTTC. Translated, it gives CASSLESGTSGVLGEQYF. This chain links TRBV7-6 with TRBJ2-5; 13 positions agree with TRBD2. The CDR3 sequence is 18 residues long. Per the germline V gene, CDR1 is SGHVS and CDR2 is FNYEAQ. The trim removed 1 base at V and 11 bases at J, leaving 16 bases unmatched.

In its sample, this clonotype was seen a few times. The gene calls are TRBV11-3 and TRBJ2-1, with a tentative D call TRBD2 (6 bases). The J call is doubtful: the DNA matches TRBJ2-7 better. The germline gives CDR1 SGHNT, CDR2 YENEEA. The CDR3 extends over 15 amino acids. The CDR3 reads CASSPGDSGYNEQYF. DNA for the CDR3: TGTGCCAGCAGCCCCGGCGATAGCGGATACAATGAGCAGTACTTC.

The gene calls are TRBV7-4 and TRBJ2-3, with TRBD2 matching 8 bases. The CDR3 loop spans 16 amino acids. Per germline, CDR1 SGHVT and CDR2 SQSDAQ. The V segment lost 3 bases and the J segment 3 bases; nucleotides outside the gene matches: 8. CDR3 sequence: CASSLDLAGGTDTQYF. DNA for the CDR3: TGTGCCAGCAGCTTGGACCTAGCGGGCGGGACAGATACGCAGTATTTT.

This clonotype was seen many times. The CDR3 region is CASSEPGQGANIQYF. In DNA form, the CDR3 reads TGTGCCAGCAGTGAACCGGGACAGGGGGCCAACATTCAGTACTTC. This chain joins TRBV6-1 and TRBJ2-4; 12 bases are a match to TRBD1. This CDR3 is built from 15 residues. In germline, CDR1 is MNHNS, CDR2 SASEGT. J was trimmed by 7 bases and V by 2 bases; bases with no gene match: 3.

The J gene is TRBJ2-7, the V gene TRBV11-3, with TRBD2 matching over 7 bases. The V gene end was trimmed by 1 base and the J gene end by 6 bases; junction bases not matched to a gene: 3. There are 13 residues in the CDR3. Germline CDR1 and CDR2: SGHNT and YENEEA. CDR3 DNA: TGTGCCAGCAGCTTAGGGACTAGTTCCGAGCAGTACTTC. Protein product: CASSLGTSSEQYF.

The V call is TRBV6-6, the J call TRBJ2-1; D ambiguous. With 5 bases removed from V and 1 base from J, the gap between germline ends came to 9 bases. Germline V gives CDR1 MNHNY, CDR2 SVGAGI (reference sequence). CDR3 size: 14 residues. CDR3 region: CASSTDGSYNEQFF. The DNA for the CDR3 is TGTGCCAGCAGTACGGATGGTTCCTACAATGAGCAGTTCTTC.

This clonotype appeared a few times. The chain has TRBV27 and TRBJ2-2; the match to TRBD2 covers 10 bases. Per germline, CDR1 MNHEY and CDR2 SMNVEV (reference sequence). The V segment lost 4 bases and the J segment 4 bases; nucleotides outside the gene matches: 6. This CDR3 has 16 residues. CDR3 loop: CASSYSSGGPTGELFF. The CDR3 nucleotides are TGTGCCAGCAGTTACTCTAGCGGGGGTCCCACCGGGGAGCTGTTTTTT.

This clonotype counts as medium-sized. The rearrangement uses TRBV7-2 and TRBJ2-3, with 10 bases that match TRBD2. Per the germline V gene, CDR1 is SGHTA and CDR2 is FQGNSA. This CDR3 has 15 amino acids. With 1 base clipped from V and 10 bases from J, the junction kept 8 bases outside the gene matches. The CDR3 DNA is TGTGCCAGCAGCTTAGGGGGGCTAGCGGGAGACGCGCAGTATTTT. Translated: CASSLGGLAGDAQYF.

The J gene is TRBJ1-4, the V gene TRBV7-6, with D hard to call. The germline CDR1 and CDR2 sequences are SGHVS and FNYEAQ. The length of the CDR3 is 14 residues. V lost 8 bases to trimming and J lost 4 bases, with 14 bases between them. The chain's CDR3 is CASGRSALNEKLFF. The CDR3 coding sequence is TGTGCCAGCGGCAGATCAGCGCTTAATGAAAAACTGTTTTTT.

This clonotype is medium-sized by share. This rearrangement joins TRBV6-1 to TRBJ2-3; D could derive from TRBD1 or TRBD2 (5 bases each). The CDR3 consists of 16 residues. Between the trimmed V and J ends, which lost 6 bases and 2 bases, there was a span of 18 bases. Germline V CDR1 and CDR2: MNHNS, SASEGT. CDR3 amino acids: CASRGVGTPNTDTQYF. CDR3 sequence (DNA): TGTGCCAGCAGGGGGGTTGGGACGCCGAACACAGATACGCAGTATTTT.

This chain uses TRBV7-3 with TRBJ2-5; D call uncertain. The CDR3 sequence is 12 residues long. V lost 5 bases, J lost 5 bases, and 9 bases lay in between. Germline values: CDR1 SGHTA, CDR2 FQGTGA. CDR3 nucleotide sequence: TGTGCCAGCAGCCCCGACTTGGAGACCCAGTACTTC. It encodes CASSPDLETQYF.

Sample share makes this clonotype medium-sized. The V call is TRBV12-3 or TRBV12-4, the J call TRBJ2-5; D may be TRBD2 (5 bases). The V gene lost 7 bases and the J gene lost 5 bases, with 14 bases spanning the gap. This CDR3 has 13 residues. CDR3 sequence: CASTLSGLETQYF. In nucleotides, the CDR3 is TGTGCCAGCACCCTGAGCGGATTGGAGACCCAGTACTTC.

CDR3 loop: CASSHGQGFFIDSYNEQYF. In DNA, the CDR3 is TGTGCCAGCAGCCATGGACAGGGTTTTTTCATTGACTCCTACAATGAGCAGTACTTC. V and J are TRBV5-3 and TRBJ2-1, with 8 bases that match TRBD1. The J call may not be correct, given that the DNA end is closer to TRBJ2-7. TRBV5-3 counts as an open reading frame of uncertain function. The CDR3 totals 19 residues.

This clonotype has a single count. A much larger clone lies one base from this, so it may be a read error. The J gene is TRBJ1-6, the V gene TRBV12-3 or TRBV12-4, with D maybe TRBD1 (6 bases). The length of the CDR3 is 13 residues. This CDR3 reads CATSGGDNSPPHF. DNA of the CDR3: TGTGCCACCTCCGGGGGCGATAATTCACCCCCCCACTTT.

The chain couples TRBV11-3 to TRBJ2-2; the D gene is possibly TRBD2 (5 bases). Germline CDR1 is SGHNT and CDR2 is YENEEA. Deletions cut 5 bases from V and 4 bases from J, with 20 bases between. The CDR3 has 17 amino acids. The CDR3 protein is CASSRNIGGSRTGELFF. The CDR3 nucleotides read TGTGCCAGCAGCCGAAACATAGGAGGCAGCCGCACCGGGGAGCTGTTTTTT.

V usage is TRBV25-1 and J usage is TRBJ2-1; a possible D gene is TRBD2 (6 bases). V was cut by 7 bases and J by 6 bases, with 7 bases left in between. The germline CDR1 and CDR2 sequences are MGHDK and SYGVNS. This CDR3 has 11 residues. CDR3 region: CASIAANEQFF. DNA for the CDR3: TGTGCCAGCATAGCGGCCAATGAGCAGTTCTTC.

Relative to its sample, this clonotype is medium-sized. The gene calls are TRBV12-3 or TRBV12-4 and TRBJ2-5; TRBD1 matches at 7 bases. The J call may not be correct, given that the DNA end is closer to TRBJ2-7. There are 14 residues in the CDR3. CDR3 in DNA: TGTGCCAGCAGTTTAAGGGACAGTAGCCCCGAGCAGTACTTC. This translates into CASSLRDSSPEQYF.